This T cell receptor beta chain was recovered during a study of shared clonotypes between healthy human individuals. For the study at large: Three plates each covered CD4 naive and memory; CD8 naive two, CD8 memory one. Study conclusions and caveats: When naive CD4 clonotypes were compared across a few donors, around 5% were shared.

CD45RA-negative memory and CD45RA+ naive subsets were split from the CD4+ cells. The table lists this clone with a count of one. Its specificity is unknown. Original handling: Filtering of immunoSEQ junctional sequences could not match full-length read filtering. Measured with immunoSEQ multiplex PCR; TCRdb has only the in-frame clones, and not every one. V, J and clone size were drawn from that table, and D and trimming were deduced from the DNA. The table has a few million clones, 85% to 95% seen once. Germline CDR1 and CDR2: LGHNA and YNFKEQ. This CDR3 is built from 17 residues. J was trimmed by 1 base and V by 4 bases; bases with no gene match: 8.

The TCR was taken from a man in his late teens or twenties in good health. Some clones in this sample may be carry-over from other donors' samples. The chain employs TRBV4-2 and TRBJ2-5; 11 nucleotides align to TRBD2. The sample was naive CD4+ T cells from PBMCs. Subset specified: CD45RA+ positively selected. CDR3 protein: CASSPGTSGLRQETQYF. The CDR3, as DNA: TGTGCCAGCAGCCCTGGGACTAGCGGACTACGCCAAGAGACCCAGTACTTC.